This T cell receptor beta chain derives from a study of T cells in Graves' hyperthyroidism and ophthalmopathy. Germline values: CDR1 KGHSH, CDR2 LQKENI. The CDR3 covers 14 residues. The V gene lost 6 bases and the J gene lost 2 bases, with 13 bases spanning the gap. The source material, RNA transcripts, was used to amplify TCR beta CDR3 regions. A first-round RT-PCR of the TCR CDR3 used the HTBI primer set. TCRdb independently ran MiXCR on the multiplex PCR reads; one entry per CDR3 protein. The table includes approximately 420,000 distinct CDR3 sequences, approximately 15% detected once. About this clonotype: The target antigen is unknown.

Points from the study as a whole: A median 6.5 months before onset, the model predicted ophthalmopathy.

The source material was blood. This chain uses TRBV18 with TRBJ1-1; D might be TRBD1 (5 bases). The sequence was obtained from a woman between 18 and 30 years old with Graves' hyperthyroidism. The CDR3 DNA follows: TGTGCCAGCTCTCCCGCCAGGGATAACACTGAAGCTTTCTTT. Protein sequence: CASSPARDNTEAFF.